The 29 T cell receptor beta chains reported below all come from one sample, sequenced in a study of siplizumab effects on memory and regulatory T cells. The method was immunoSEQ multiplex PCR; TCRdb's version includes in-frame clones alone and lacks a portion of them. Of 60,000 to 80,000 clones listed, less than 90% are singletons. The sample taken for sequencing was memory CD4+ T cells sorted from blood. The receptors derive from a human donor in good health.

The chain joins TRBV6-6 to TRBJ1-5; D is unresolved. Germline CDR1 MNHNY, CDR2 SVGAGI (reference sequence). CDR3 length equals 16 residues. The ends were cut back, 0 bases at V and 5 bases at J, with 14 bases in the middle. This chain's CDR3 is CASSYSRARNYQPQHF. The CDR3 bases are TGTGCCAGCAGTTACTCGAGGGCCAGAAATTATCAGCCCCAGCATTTT.

The rearrangement uses TRBV7-9 and TRBJ1-3, with a possible D match to TRBD1 (5 bases). Germline V gene sequence: CDR1 SEHNR, CDR2 FQNEAQ (reference sequence). This CDR3 is built from 15 residues. Trimming cost V 5 bases and J 0 bases, with 11 bases left between them. The CDR3 spells CASSAPGTSGNTIYF. The CDR3 DNA reads TGTGCCAGCAGCGCCCCCGGGACCTCTGGAAACACCATATATTTT.

This chain joins TRBV18 and TRBJ2-5, with D possibly TRBD2 on 7 matching bases. The germline CDR1 and CDR2 sequences are KGHSH and LQKENI. The CDR3 consists of 14 residues. The V end lost 4 bases, the J end lost 5 bases, and 14 bases lay between the germline ends. In DNA, the CDR3 is TGTGCCAGCTCACTGACACAGGGAGGGGAGACCCAGTACTTC. Residues: CASSLTQGGETQYF.

This chain links TRBV6-1 with TRBJ2-2; 10 bases align to TRBD2. From germline, CDR1 is MNHNS and CDR2 SASEGT. This CDR3 is 13 amino acids long. The V and J ends lost 11 bases and 7 bases, in that order; junction bases with no gene match: 7. The CDR3 region is CAGGTSVNGELFF. CDR3 sequence (DNA): TGTGCCGGCGGGACTAGCGTTAACGGGGAGCTGTTTTTT.

Points on this clone: In the same sample, other DNA sequences code for this CDR3. V usage is TRBV7-9 and J usage is TRBJ2-3; TRBD2 aligns across 7 bases. Germline CDR1 is SEHNR and CDR2 is FQNEAQ (reference sequence). Unmatched junction bases numbered 3, after V lost 1 base and J lost 5 bases. The CDR3 runs to 14 residues. CDR3 sequence: CASSLGGSGDTQYF. CDR3 DNA sequence: TGTGCCAGCAGCTTAGGCGGGAGTGGAGATACGCAGTATTTT.

The chain joins TRBV4-1 to TRBJ2-7; the match to TRBD2 covers 8 bases. The junction had 9 bases not matched to a gene; V was cut back by 1 base and J by 4 bases. The germline gives CDR1 MGHRA, CDR2 YSYEKL. The CDR3 is made up of 16 amino acids. The CDR3 sequence: CASSQVLAARFYEQYF. CDR3 in DNA: TGCGCCAGCAGCCAAGTACTAGCGGCCCGATTTTACGAGCAGTACTTC.

This chain connects TRBV5-6 to TRBJ2-3; 7 nucleotides align to TRBD2. V lost 4 bases and J lost 1; bases outside the gene matches: 9. The CDR3 has 16 residues. CDR1 is SGHDT and CDR2 is YYEEEE in the germline V gene. CDR3 nucleotides: TGTGCCAGCAGCCTGAGGATGGGGGGGGGCACAGATACGCAGTATTTT. This sequence encodes CASSLRMGGGTDTQYF.

This clone was observed a few times. J is TRBJ1-4 and V is TRBV4-1, with TRBD1 matching 8 bases. The CDR3 runs 17 residues. Germline-derived CDR1 and CDR2 are MGHRA and YSYEKL. V trimming: 3 bases; J trimming: 4 bases; junction bases outside the gene matches: 10. CDR3 region: CASSQARIQGVNEKLFF. The CDR3 DNA sequence: TGCGCCAGCAGCCAGGCCCGCATACAGGGGGTTAATGAAAAACTGTTTTTT.

The J gene is TRBJ1-3, the V gene TRBV19, with 9 nucleotides matching TRBD1. V lost 4 bases and J lost 4; bases outside the gene matches: 11. Looked up from germline, CDR1 is LNHDA and CDR2 is SQIVND (reference sequence). There are 17 residues in the CDR3. The CDR3 region has the DNA TGTGCCAGTAGTACCCTCCCGGGACAGGGTGGGGGAAACACCATATATTTT. Translation: CASSTLPGQGGGNTIYF.

The gene calls are TRBV6-6 and TRBJ2-2; D may be TRBD1 (6 bases). The CDR3 runs to 13 residues. Per the germline V gene, CDR1 is MNHNY and CDR2 is SVGAGI (reference sequence). Trimming took off 6 bases at V and 4 bases at J, with 9 bases between the two ends. CDR3 amino acids: CASREQGTGELFF. The CDR3 nucleotides read TGTGCCAGCAGAGAACAGGGCACCGGGGAGCTGTTTTTT.

The sample holds a few counts of this clone. The chain uses TRBV19 and TRBJ1-4, with 8 positions matching TRBD1. The germline CDR1 and CDR2 sequences are LNHDA and SQIVND (reference sequence). V shed 9 bases, J shed 6 bases, and the junction held 12 bases outside the gene matches. The CDR3 is 15 residues long. CDR3 protein: CASHAPGGSYEKLFF. In DNA, the CDR3 is TGTGCCAGCCACGCTCCAGGGGGCAGTTATGAAAAACTGTTTTTT.

This clone has only a few counts. Other DNA variants within this sample encode the same CDR3. The chain combines TRBV20-1 with TRBJ1-1, with D perhaps matching TRBD1 (5 bases). V shed 3 bases and J shed 5 bases, with 7 bases lying between them. The germline gives CDR1 DFQATT, CDR2 SNEGSKA (reference sequence). The CDR3 runs to 11 residues. The CDR3 DNA follows: TGCAGTGCTAGGGGGGATACTGAAGCTTTCTTT. Translating it yields CSARGDTEAFF.

This clone was detected once. This chain links TRBV6-6 with TRBJ1-2; 9 bases line up with TRBD1. Unmatched junction bases numbered 5, after V lost 2 bases and J lost 4 bases. This CDR3 contains 15 residues. From germline, CDR1 is MNHNY and CDR2 SVGAGI (reference sequence). The CDR3 DNA sequence: TGTGCCAGCAGTTACGCTACGACAGGGGGCTATGGCTACACCTTC. It codes for CASSYATTGGYGYTF.

V is TRBV6-1 and J is TRBJ2-1, with D possibly being TRBD2 (5 bases). Per the germline V gene, CDR1 is MNHNS and CDR2 is SASEGT. Trimming removed 11 bases from V and 6 bases from J, with 20 bases in between. The CDR3 covers 14 residues. Here the CDR3 reads CAASPGLTPNEQFF. Here the CDR3 DNA reads TGTGCCGCTAGCCCAGGCTTAACGCCCAATGAGCAGTTCTTC.

CDR3 loop: CASSGLRQTKNTGELFF. The CDR3 coding sequence is TGTGCCAGCAGTGGTCTAAGGCAGACTAAGAACACCGGGGAGCTGTTTTTT. This chain links TRBV2 with TRBJ2-2; the D gene is possibly TRBD2 (5 bases). Trimming pared 4 bases from V and 1 base from J, leaving 16 bases between. The V gene's germline CDR1 is SNHLY and CDR2 FYNNEI. The CDR3 sequence is 17 residues long.

The chain links TRBV6-1 to TRBJ2-1; TRBD1 is a possible D gene (5 bases). Trimming stripped 1 base from V and 14 bases from J, with 15 bases between. CDR3 size: 13 residues. Germline lookup yields CDR1 MNHNS and CDR2 SASEGT. The CDR3 loop reads CASSEGGGSIKFF. The DNA of the CDR3 is TGTGCCAGCAGTGAAGGGGGCGGAAGTATTAAGTTCTTC.

The chain carries TRBV2 and TRBJ2-5, with D possibly TRBD1 on 5 matching bases. The J call is doubtful: the DNA matches TRBJ2-7 better. Germline CDR1 is SNHLY and CDR2 is FYNNEI. CDR3 length: 11 amino acids. The CDR3 region is CANGYGAEQYF. For the CDR3, the DNA is TGTGCCAACGGTTATGGGGCCGAGCAGTACTTC.

The chain combines TRBV27 with TRBJ2-3, with D possibly being TRBD1 (6 bases). The CDR3 is 15 residues long. The germline CDR1 and CDR2 sequences are MNHEY and SMNVEV (reference sequence). V lost 2 bases and J lost 4, with 13 bases in between. CDR3 loop: CASSLVRNRADTQYF. In DNA, the CDR3 is TGTGCCAGCAGTTTAGTCAGAAACAGGGCAGATACGCAGTATTTT.

Here the CDR3 reads CASGTENTEAFF. Written as DNA, the CDR3 is TGTGCCAGTGGGACAGAAAACACTGAAGCTTTCTTT. The chain combines TRBV2 with TRBJ1-1, with TRBD1 identical over 7 bases. V dropped 9 bases and J dropped 2; count of bases not matched to a gene: 3. The CDR3 runs to 12 residues. Germline V gene sequence: CDR1 SNHLY, CDR2 FYNNEI.

The chain combines TRBV7-2 with TRBJ2-2, with 11 bases fitting TRBD2. CDR3 size: 15 residues. Germline trimming cut 9 bases from V and 5 bases from J; bases unmatched to any gene: 8. Per the germline V gene, CDR1 is SGHTA and CDR2 is FQGNSA. CDR3 amino acids: CASSRLAGITGELFF. In DNA form, the CDR3 reads TGTGCCAGTTCAAGACTAGCGGGAATTACCGGGGAGCTGTTTTTT.

The chain recombines TRBV7-2 with TRBJ2-1; 10 positions match TRBD2. The V gene end was trimmed by 3 bases and the J gene end by 4 bases; junction bases not matched to a gene: 3. The length of the CDR3 is 15 residues. Per the germline V gene, CDR1 is SGHTA and CDR2 is FQGNSA. CDR3 sequence reads: CASSFSGGHYNEQFF. Written as DNA, the CDR3 is TGTGCCAGCAGCTTTAGCGGGGGGCATTACAATGAGCAGTTCTTC.

In regard to this clone: Relative to the germline gene, one junction end is altered; a read error may explain this. This chain joins TRBV2 and TRBJ1-5; D remains ambiguous. The length of the CDR3 is 14 residues. Germline V CDR1 and CDR2: SNHLY, FYNNEI. CDR3 DNA: TGTGCCAGCAGGGAAGCGGGCGGATATCAGCCCCAGCATTTT. Its protein product is CASREAGGYQPQHF.

Only a few counts were recorded for this clone. The rearrangement links TRBV5-4 to TRBJ2-3, with 7 bases aligning to TRBD2. The germline CDR1 and CDR2 sequences are SGHNT and YYREEE (reference sequence). Trimming cost V 4 bases and J 6 bases; bases outside gene matches: 14. CDR3 length equals 16 residues. CDR3 region: CASSNKGSGVRDTQYF. As DNA, the CDR3 is TGTGCCAGCAGCAATAAGGGGAGCGGGGTAAGGGATACGCAGTATTTT. Full variable domain (rest looked up from reference TRBV5-4 and TRBJ2-3): ETGVTQSPTHLIKTRGQQVTLRCSSQSGHNTVSWYQQALGQGPQFIFQYYREEENGRGNFPPRFSGLQFPNYSSELNVNALELDDSALYLCASSNKGSGVRDTQYFGPGTRLTVL.

This clone has just one count. The V gene is TRBV2, the J gene TRBJ2-7, with a possible D match to TRBD2 (5 bases). Germline V gene data show CDR1 as SNHLY and CDR2 as FYNNEI. This CDR3 comprises 12 residues. V gave up 10 bases and J gave up 3 bases, with 13 bases separating them. This CDR3 reads CAIRTGIYEQYF. DNA for the CDR3: TGTGCCATCCGGACCGGGATCTACGAGCAGTACTTC.

The V gene is TRBV27, the J gene TRBJ1-2, with 8 bases matching TRBD1. Germline lookup yields CDR1 MNHEY and CDR2 SMNVEV (reference sequence). The CDR3 has 14 amino acids. The ends lost 5 bases at V and 4 bases at J; junction bases unmatched: 6. CDR3 loop: CASSPLGQGYGYTF. The CDR3 DNA follows: TGTGCCAGCAGTCCCCTTGGACAGGGCTATGGCTACACCTTC.

This chain joins TRBV28 and TRBJ2-3, with D maybe TRBD2 (6 bases). Germline assignment: CDR1 MDHEN and CDR2 SYDVKM. This CDR3 comprises 13 residues. V was trimmed by 5 bases and J by 3 bases, leaving 9 bases between them. The CDR3 sequence is CASSEGRTDTQYF. The CDR3 DNA follows: TGTGCCAGCAGTGAAGGGAGGACAGATACGCAGTATTTT.

The gene calls are TRBV30 and TRBJ1-1, with D possibly matching TRBD1 (6 bases). The V gene lost 2 bases and the J gene lost 1 base, with 8 bases spanning the gap. CDR1 is GTSNPN and CDR2 is SVGIG in the germline V gene (reference sequence). CDR3 size: 13 residues. CDR3 in amino acids: CAWSKQGNTEAFF. DNA of the CDR3: TGTGCCTGGAGTAAACAGGGGAACACTGAAGCTTTCTTT.

The genes are TRBV4-2 and TRBJ1-5; possibly TRBD1 for D (5 bases). Germline V gene lookup returns CDR1 LGHNA and CDR2 YNFKEQ. Trimming stripped 0 bases from V and 2 bases from J, with 8 bases between. The CDR3 is 15 amino acids. The CDR3 DNA sequence: TGTGCCAGCAGCCAAGATGGGGCCGGCAATCAGCCCCAGCATTTT. This codes for CASSQDGAGNQPQHF.

This clone was detected only a few times. The chain recombines TRBV4-1 with TRBJ1-1; 9 bases fit TRBD1. V lost 2 bases and J lost 6; bases outside the gene matches: 4. The CDR3 sequence is 14 residues long. Germline V gene sequence: CDR1 MGHRA, CDR2 YSYEKL. In DNA form, the CDR3 reads TGCGCCAGCAGCCAACGTGGACAGGGGTCTGAAGCTTTCTTT. Protein product: CASSQRGQGSEAFF.